A single sample gave rise to the 8 T cell receptor beta chains below, sequenced in a study of T cell clonality in common variable immunodeficiency (dated by TCRdb to between 2014 and 2016). The method was the immunoSEQ multiplex PCR assay. The clones in this table, taken by TCRdb from immuneACCESS, are in-frame only. Not every clone is retained; where verified, under half of the shortfall comes from an unresolved V gene, and the cause of the rest is unknown. This sample has about 52,000 clones, none of them a singleton. The ten largest clonotypes hold about 5% of the sample. Sequencing was done on a sample of peripheral blood mononuclear cells. Every receptor here comes from a person aged 18 to 75 in good health.

This clone has at least ten counts. The CDR3 end falls 3 residues outside the read, so it is completed with the germline J gene. The chain has TRBV7-3 and TRBJ2-5, with a tentative D call TRBD2 (6 bases). V was shortened by 5 bases and J by 3 bases, with 10 bases between the two germline ends. The germline gives CDR1 SGHTA, CDR2 FQGTGA. The CDR3 contains 13 residues. CDR3 region: CASSVSGEETQYF. The part of the CDR3 DNA that was read is TGTGCCAGCAGCGTATCGGGGGAAGAGACC.

This clone was detected ten times or more. The read terminates 3 residues ahead of where the CDR3 ends, so the germline J gene completes it. The V call is TRBV18, the J call TRBJ1-2; no reliable D call. The CDR3 is 14 amino acids. Trimming shortened V by 1 base and J by 2 bases, and 8 bases separated the two germline ends. Germline V gene lookup returns CDR1 KGHSH and CDR2 LQKENI. CDR3 sequence: CASSPQARNYGYTF. Incomplete CDR3 DNA: TGTGCCAGCTCACCACAGGCCAGAAACTATGGC.

This clone was counted at least ten times. Read coverage stops 3 residues before the CDR3 terminus; the germline J gene supplies the remainder. The chain is built from TRBV2 and TRBJ1-4; TRBD1 matches at 8 bases. The CDR3 totals 14 residues. Germline V gene sequence: CDR1 SNHLY, CDR2 FYNNEI. Trimming at V came to 7 bases and at J to 8 bases, leaving 9 bases not matched to a gene. This CDR3 reads CASIDRGAGEKLFF. CDR3 bases read: TGTGCCAGCATTGACAGGGGTGCAGGGGAAAAA.

This clone came up many times. The CDR3 spells CASRKLLGGAEQYF. The sequenced part of the CDR3 DNA is TGTGCCAGCAGGAAATTACTGGGGGGGGCCGAG. The chain is built from TRBV7-2 and TRBJ2-7; a weak D match, TRBD2 (7 bases). Read coverage stops 3 residues before the CDR3 terminus; the germline J gene supplies the remainder. Germline V gene lookup returns CDR1 SGHTA and CDR2 FQGNSA. The ends were cut back, 6 bases at V and 6 bases at J, with 18 bases in the middle. The CDR3 has 14 amino acids.

This clone was counted at least ten times. The DNA ends 3 residues before the CDR3 does, and the rest of the CDR3 is filled in from the germline J gene. This chain links TRBV19 with TRBJ2-5; the D is unclear. Germline CDR1 is LNHDA and CDR2 is SQIVND (reference sequence). This CDR3 is built from 13 residues. Trimming removed 3 bases at V and 5 bases at J, with 10 bases between. The part of the CDR3 DNA that was read is TGTGCCAGTAGTATTAACGGCGGCGAGACC. Translation: CASSINGGET. The entire CDR3 reads CASSINGGETQYF.

This clone turned up a few times. The DNA ends 3 residues before the CDR3 does, and the rest of the CDR3 is filled in from the germline J gene. The rearrangement links TRBV2 to TRBJ2-1, with 14 bases lining up with TRBD2. The germline CDR1 and CDR2 sequences are SNHLY and FYNNEI. The CDR3 has 17 residues. V shed 10 bases and J 0 bases; nucleotides not matched to a gene: 8. CDR3 DNA, as far as it was read: TGTGCCACCGGACTAGCGGGAGGACCCAGCTCCTACAATGAG. It yields the protein CATGLAGGPSSYNE. The whole CDR3 protein is CATGLAGGPSSYNEQFF.

There are many counts of this clone. Read coverage stops 3 residues before the CDR3 terminus; the germline J gene supplies the remainder. This sequence joins TRBV7-2 and TRBJ2-3, with unresolved D. The V gene's germline CDR1 is SGHTA and CDR2 FQGNSA. This CDR3 comprises 13 residues. Between the trimmed V and J ends, which lost 2 bases and 2 bases, there was a span of 5 bases. CDR3 bases read: TGTGCCAGCAGCTTAACTGCCACAGATACG. Protein sequence: CASSLTATDT. The full CDR3 protein is CASSLTATDTQYF. Together with reference TRBV7-2 and TRBJ2-3, the CDR3 gives the full variable domain: GAGVSQSPSNKVTEKGKDVELRCDPISGHTALYWYRQSLGQGLEFLIYFQGNSAPDKSGLPSDRFSAERTGGSVSTLTIQRTQQEDSAVYLCASSLTATDTQYFGPGTRLTVL.

This clone was detected ten times or more. The CDR3 end is not reached by the read, which stops 3 residues before it; the germline J gene fills it in. The genes are TRBV20-1 and TRBJ2-3; TRBD2 matches 12 bases. Germline V CDR1 and CDR2: DFQATT, SNEGSKA (reference sequence). The trim removed 6 bases at V and 2 bases at J, leaving 3 bases unmatched. This CDR3 spans 14 amino acids. The covered CDR3 bases are TGCAGTGCGTGGACTAGCGGGAACACAGATACG. Encoded protein: CSAWTSGNTDT. The entire CDR3 is CSAWTSGNTDTQYF.